Sequencing of this TCR beta chain was carried out in a study of cytomegalovirus exposure and HLA in healthy donors. General observations from the study: Researchers reported in a later analysis that a missense DCLRE1C variant was tied to TCR beta V- and J-gene trimming. Researchers reported from a later analysis that most CMV-associated TCR beta chains appeared HLA-restricted.

The PCR ran on 60 Vbeta and 13 Jbeta primers. Clones were sequenced by immunoSEQ multiplex PCR, and TCRdb holds only the in-frame ones, with some missing. The table records more than 150,000 clones, around 77% of them present only once. Per the germline V gene, CDR1 is KGHSH and CDR2 is LQKENI. V lost 2 bases to trimming and J lost 3 bases; unmatched junction nucleotides: 4. The CDR3 length is 15 residues. This clone was seen just once. The antigen is not known. The V and J genes are TRBV18 and TRBJ2-5; 9 bases agree with TRBD1. This TCR derives from a man aged 40-49 years in good health and CMV-seronegative. The sequencing input was PBMCs. CDR3 protein: CASSPGDRGEETQYF. The CDR3 DNA reads as TGTGCCAGCTCACCAGGCGACAGGGGGGAAGAGACCCAGTACTTC.